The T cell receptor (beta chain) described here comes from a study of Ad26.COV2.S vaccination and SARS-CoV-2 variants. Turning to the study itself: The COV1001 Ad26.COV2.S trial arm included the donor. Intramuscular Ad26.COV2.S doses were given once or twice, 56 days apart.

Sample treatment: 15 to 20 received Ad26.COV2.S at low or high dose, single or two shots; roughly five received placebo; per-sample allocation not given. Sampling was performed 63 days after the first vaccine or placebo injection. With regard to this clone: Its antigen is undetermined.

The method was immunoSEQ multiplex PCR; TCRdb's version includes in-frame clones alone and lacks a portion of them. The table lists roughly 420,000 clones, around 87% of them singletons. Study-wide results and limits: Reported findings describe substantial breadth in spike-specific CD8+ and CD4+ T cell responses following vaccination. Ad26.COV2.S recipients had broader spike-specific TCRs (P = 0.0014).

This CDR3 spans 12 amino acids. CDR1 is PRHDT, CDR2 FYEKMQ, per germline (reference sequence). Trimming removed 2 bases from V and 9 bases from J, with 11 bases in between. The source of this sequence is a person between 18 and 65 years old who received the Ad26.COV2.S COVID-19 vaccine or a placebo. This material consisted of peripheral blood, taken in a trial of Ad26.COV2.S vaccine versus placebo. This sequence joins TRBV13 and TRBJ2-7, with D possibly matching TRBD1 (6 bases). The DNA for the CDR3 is TGTGCCAGCAGCTTAACACAGGGTGGGCAGTACTTC. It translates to CASSLTQGGQYF.